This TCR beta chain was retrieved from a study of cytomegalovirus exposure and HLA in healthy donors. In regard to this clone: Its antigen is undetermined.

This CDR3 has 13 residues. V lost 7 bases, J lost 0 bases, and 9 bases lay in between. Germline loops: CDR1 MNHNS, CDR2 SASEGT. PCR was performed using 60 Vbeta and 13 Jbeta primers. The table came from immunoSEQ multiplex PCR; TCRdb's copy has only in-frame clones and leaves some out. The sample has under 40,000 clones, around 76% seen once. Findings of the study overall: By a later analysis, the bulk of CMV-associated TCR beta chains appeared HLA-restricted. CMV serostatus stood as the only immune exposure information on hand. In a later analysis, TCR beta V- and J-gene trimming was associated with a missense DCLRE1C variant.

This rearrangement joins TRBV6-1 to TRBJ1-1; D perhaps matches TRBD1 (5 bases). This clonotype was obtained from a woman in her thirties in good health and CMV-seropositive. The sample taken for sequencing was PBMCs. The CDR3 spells CASTRVVNTEAFF. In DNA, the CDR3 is TGTGCCAGCACCAGGGTGGTGAACACTGAAGCTTTCTTT.